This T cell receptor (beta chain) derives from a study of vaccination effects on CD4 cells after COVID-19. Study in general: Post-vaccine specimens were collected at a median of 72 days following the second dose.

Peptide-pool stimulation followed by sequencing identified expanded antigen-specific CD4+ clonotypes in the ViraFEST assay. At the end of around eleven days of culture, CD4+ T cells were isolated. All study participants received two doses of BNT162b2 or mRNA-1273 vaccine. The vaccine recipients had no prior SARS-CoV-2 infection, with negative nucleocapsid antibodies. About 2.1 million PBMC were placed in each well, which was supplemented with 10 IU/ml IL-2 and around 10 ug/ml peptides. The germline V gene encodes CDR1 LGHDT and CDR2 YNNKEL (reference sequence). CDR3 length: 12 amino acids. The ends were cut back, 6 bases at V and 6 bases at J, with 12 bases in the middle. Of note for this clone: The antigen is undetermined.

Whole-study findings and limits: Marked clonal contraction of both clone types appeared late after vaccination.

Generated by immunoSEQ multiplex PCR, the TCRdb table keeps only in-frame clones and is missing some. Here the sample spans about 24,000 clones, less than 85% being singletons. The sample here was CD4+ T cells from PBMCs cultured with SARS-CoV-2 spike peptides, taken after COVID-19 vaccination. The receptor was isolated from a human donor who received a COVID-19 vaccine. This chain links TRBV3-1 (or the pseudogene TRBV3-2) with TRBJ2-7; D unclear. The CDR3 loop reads CASSQLEGEQYF. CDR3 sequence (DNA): TGTGCCAGCAGTCAGCTGGAAGGCGAGCAGTACTTC.